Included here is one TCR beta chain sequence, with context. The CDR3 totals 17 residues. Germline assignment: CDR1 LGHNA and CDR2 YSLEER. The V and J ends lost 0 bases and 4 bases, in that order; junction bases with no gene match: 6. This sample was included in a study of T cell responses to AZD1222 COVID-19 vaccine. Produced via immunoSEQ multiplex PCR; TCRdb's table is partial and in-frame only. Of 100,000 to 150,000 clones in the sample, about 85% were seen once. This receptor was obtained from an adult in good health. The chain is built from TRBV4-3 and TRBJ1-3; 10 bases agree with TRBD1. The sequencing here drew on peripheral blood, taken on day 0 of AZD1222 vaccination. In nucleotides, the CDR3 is TGCGCCAGCAGCCAAGACCTGCAGGGACAGGGGGGAAACACCATATATTTT. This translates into CASSQDLQGQGGNTIYF.